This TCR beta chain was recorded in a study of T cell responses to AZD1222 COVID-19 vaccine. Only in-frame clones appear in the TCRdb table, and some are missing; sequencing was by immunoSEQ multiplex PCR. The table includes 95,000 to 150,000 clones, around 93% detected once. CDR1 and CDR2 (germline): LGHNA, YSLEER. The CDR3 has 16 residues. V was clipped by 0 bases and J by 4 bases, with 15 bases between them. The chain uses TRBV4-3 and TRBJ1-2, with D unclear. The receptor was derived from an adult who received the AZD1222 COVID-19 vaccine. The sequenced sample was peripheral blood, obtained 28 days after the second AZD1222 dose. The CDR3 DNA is TGCGCCAGCAGCCAAGAGGTAGTAGGGTATACCTATGGCTACACCTTC. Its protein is CASSQEVVGYTYGYTF.